This is a list of T cell receptor beta chains from one sample in a study of blood T cell repertoires in COVID-19. Method: immunoSEQ multiplex PCR; TCRdb's copy keeps in-frame clones and lacks some. The sample includes about 72,000 clones, more than 75% of them seen just once. The sequenced material came from peripheral blood. All receptors come from a human donor in a cohort sampled during active COVID-19. CDR3s include the opening cysteine and the closing phenylalanine or tryptophan. The D gene is left open where the match is weak. Clone sizes are given selectively: once, few, many, or a class where the clone is expanded.

TRBD1 . TRBJ1-4 TRBV2 14 CASSPDRDREKLFF TGTGCCAGCAGTCCCGACAGGGATAGGGAAAAACTGTTTTTT
TRBD1 . TRBJ1-6 TRBV19 19 CASSPWFRDRGFADSPLHF TGTGCCAGTAGTCCTTGGTTCCGGGACAGGGGATTTGCGGATTCACCCCTCCACTTT
TRBD2 . TRBJ2-7 TRBV5-1 17 CASSLEGTSGGSYEQYF TGCGCCAGCAGCTTGGAGGGGACTAGCGGGGGGAGCTACGAGCAGTACTTC
. . TRBJ1-6 TRBV6-2/TRBV6-3 18 CASSPHGGLSSYNSPLHF TGTGCCAGCAGCCCTCACGGGGGATTGAGCTCCTATAATTCACCCCTCCACTTT
TRBD2 once TRBJ2-5 TRBV7-2 14 CASSTGGAVWTQYF TGTGCCAGCAGCACCGGGGGGGCGGTGTGGACCCAGTACTTC
TRBD1 . TRBJ1-4 TRBV5-1 16 CASSGGQGGGAEKLFF TGCGCCAGCAGCGGCGGACAGGGTGGCGGTGCTGAAAAACTGTTTTTT
. . TRBJ2-5 TRBV5-6 16 CASRSRWEASEETQYF TGTGCCAGCAGGTCTCGTTGGGAGGCCTCCGAAGAGACCCAGTACTTC
. . TRBJ2-5 TRBV9 15 CASSVSPVSEETQYF TGTGCCAGCAGCGTGAGCCCCGTGAGTGAGGAGACCCAGTACTTC
TRBD1 . TRBJ1-3 TRBV5-1 15 CASSSTGDGGNTIYF TGCGCCAGCAGCTCGACAGGGGATGGTGGAAACACCATATATTTT
TRBD2 . TRBJ2-2 TRBV27 14 CASGSAGAGGELFF TGTGCCAGCGGGTCAGCGGGGGCCGGCGGGGAGCTGTTTTTT
. . TRBJ2-7 TRBV2 13 CASRRDATYEQYF TGTGCCAGCCGGCGGGACGCTACCTACGAGCAGTACTTC
. . TRBJ1-5 TRBV19 15 CASKTGRLLGQPQHF TGTGCCAGTAAGACGGGGAGGCTGCTGGGTCAGCCCCAGCATTTT
. few TRBJ1-5 TRBV7-8 15 CASSLVRGMGQPQHF TGTGCCAGCAGCTTAGTTCGGGGAATGGGTCAGCCCCAGCATTTT
. . TRBJ1-2 TRBV5-1 16 CASTARAAAPLYGYTF TGCGCCAGCACGGCGAGGGCCGCAGCCCCGCTCTATGGCTACACCTTC
. once TRBJ1-2 TRBV2 13 CASSQDNNYGYTF TGTGCCAGCAGTCAGGACAATAACTATGGCTACACCTTC
. once TRBJ2-7 TRBV5-1 14 CASSLGTLTYEQYF TGCGCCAGCAGCTTGGGGACTCTGACCTACGAGCAGTACTTC
. . TRBJ2-1 TRBV4-1 12 CASSPNSVEQFF TGCGCCAGCAGCCCAAATAGCGTTGAGCAGTTCTTC
TRBD1 . TRBJ2-7 TRBV5-1 13 CASSLEGAREQYF TGCGCCAGCAGCTTGGAGGGGGCGCGTGAGCAGTACTTC
TRBD1 . TRBJ1-2 TRBV5-1 13 CASSTDRGYGYTF TGCGCCAGCAGCACCGACAGGGGCTATGGCTACACCTTC
. . TRBJ1-6 TRBV11-2 12 CASSVEDNPLHF TGTGCCAGCAGTGTGGAAGACAACCCTCTCCACTTT
. few TRBJ1-5 TRBV12-3/TRBV12-4 13 CASSFSPDQPQHF TGTGCCAGCAGTTTTTCCCCCGATCAGCCCCAGCATTTT
. . TRBJ1-5 TRBV4-1 15 CASSRVLSSNQPQHF TGCGCCAGCAGCCGAGTTTTAAGTAGCAATCAGCCCCAGCATTTT